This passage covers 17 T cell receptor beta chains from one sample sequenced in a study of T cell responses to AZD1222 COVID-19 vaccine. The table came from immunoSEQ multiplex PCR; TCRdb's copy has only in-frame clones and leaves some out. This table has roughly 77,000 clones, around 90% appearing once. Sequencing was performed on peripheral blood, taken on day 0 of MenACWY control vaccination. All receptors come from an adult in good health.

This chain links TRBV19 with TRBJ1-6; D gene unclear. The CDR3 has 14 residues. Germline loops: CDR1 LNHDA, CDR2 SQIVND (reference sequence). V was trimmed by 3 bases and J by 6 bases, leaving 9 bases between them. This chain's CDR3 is CASSITGSNSPLHF. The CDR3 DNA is TGTGCCAGTAGTATTACGGGGAGTAATTCACCCCTCCACTTT. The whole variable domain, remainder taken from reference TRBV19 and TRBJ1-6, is DGGITQSPKYLFRKEGQNVTLSCEQNLNHDAMYWYRQDPGQGLRLIYYSQIVNDFQKGDIAEGYSVSREKKESFPLTVTSAQKNPTAFYLCASSITGSNSPLHFGNGTRLTVT.

The CDR3 DNA reads as TGTGCCAGCAGTGTGGGCAGGACGACCTACGAGCAGTACTTC. This gives the protein CASSVGRTTYEQYF. V is TRBV2 and J is TRBJ2-7; the D is unclear. The V gene lost 4 bases and the J gene lost 2 bases, with 12 bases spanning the gap. Germline-derived CDR1 and CDR2 are SNHLY and FYNNEI. The CDR3 is 14 amino acids.

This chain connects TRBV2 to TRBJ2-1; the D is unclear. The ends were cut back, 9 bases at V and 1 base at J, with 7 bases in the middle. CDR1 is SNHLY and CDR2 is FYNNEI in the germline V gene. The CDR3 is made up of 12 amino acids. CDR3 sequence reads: CASGGSYNEQFF. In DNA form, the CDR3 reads TGTGCCAGTGGCGGTTCCTACAATGAGCAGTTCTTC.

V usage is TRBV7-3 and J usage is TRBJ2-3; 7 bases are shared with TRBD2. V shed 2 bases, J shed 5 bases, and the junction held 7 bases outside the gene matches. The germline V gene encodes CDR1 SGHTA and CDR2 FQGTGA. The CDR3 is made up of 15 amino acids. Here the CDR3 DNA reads TGTGCCAGCAGCTTACAAGCTAGCGGAGTAGATACGCAGTATTTT. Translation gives CASSLQASGVDTQYF.

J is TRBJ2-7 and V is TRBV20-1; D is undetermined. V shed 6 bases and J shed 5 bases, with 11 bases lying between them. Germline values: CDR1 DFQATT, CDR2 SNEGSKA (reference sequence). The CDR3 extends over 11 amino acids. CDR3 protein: CSASSPDEQYF. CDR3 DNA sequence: TGCAGTGCCAGTTCCCCGGACGAGCAGTACTTC.

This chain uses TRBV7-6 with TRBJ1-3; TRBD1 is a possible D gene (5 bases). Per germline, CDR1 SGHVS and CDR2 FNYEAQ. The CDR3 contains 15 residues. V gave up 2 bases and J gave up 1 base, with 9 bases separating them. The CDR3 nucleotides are TGTGCCAGCAGCTTAAGGCGGGGGTCTGGAAACACCATATATTTT. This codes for CASSLRRGSGNTIYF.

DNA of the CDR3: TGTGCCACCAGTGATGGGGTCGGGGGATTTGGGGCCAACGTCCTGACTTTC. Its protein product is CATSDGVGGFGANVLTF. The chain carries TRBV24-1 and TRBJ2-6; possibly TRBD2 for D (6 bases). This CDR3 region has 17 residues. Trimming shortened V by 3 bases and J by 3 bases, and 14 bases separated the two germline ends. Germline CDR1 and CDR2: KGHDR and SFDVKD.

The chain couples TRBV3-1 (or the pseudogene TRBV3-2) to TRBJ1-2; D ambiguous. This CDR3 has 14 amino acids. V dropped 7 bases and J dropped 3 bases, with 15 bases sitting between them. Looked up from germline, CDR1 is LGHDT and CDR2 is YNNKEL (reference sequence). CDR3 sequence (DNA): TGTGCCAGCACCGGCCGGGGAGTAGACTATGGCTACACCTTC. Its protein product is CASTGRGVDYGYTF.

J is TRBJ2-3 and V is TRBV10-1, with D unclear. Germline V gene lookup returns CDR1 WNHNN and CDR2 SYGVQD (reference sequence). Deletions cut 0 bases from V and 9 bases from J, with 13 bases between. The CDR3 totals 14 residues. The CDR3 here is CASSESRSTNTQYF. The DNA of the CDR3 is TGCGCCAGCAGTGAGTCCAGGAGTACGAACACGCAGTATTTT.

The CDR3 protein is CASSYQQGTETQYF. CDR3 in DNA: TGTGCCAGCAGTTATCAACAGGGGACGGAGACCCAGTACTTC. The V call is TRBV6-5, the J call TRBJ2-5, with TRBD1 identical over 7 bases. Unmatched junction bases numbered 6, after V lost 3 bases and J lost 5 bases. The CDR3 sequence is 14 residues long. The germline V gene encodes CDR1 MNHEY and CDR2 SVGAGI.

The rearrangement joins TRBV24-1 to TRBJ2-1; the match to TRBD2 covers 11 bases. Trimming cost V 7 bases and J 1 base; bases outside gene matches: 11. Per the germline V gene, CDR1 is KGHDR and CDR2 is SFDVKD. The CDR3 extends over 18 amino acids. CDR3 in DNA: TGTGCCACCAGCGAGGGGCCCCTAGCGGGAGGATCCTACAATGAGCAGTTCTTC. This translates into CATSEGPLAGGSYNEQFF.

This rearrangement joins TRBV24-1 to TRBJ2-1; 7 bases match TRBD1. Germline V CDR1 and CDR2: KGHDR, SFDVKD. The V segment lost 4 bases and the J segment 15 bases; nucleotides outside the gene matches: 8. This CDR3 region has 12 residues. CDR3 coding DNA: TGTGCCACCAGTGAAAGGACAGGTGGGGCGTTCTTC. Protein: CATSERTGGAFF.

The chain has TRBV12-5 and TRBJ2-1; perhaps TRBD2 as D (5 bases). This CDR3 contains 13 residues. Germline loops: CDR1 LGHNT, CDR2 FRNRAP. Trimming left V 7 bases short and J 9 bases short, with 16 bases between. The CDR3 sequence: CASALTTFGEQFF. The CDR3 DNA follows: TGTGCTAGTGCCCTGACTACCTTCGGTGAGCAGTTCTTC.

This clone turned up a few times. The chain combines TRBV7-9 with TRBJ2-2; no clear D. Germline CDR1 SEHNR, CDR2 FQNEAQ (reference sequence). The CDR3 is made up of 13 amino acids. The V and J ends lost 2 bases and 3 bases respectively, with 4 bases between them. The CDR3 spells CASSLPYTGELFF. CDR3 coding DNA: TGTGCCAGCAGCTTACCATACACCGGGGAGCTGTTTTTT.

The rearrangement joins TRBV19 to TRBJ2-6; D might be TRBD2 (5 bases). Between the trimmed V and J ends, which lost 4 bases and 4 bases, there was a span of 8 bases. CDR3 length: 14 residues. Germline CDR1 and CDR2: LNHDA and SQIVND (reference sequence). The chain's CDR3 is CASSTSSGANVLTF. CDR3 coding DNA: TGTGCCAGTAGTACTAGCTCCGGGGCCAACGTCCTGACTTTC. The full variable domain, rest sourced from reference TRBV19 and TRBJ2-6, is DGGITQSPKYLFRKEGQNVTLSCEQNLNHDAMYWYRQDPGQGLRLIYYSQIVNDFQKGDIAEGYSVSREKKESFPLTVTSAQKNPTAFYLCASSTSSGANVLTFGAGSRLTVL.

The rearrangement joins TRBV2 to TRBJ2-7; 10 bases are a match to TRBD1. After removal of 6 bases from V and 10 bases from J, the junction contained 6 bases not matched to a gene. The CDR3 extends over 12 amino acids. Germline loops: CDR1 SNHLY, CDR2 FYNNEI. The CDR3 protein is CASSVDRGDQYF. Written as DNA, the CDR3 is TGTGCCAGCAGCGTGGACAGGGGGGATCAGTACTTC.

The CDR3 loop is CASSPHGSDTQYF. Written as DNA, the CDR3 is TGTGCCAGCAGCCCTCACGGGTCAGATACGCAGTATTTT. This chain connects TRBV11-3 to TRBJ2-3; D remains unclear. The CDR3 has 13 residues. The germline V gene encodes CDR1 SGHNT and CDR2 YENEEA. V shed 5 bases and J shed 4 bases, with 10 bases lying between them.